These T cell receptor beta chains were read from a single sample in a study of response to subunit inactivated influenza vaccine. TCRdb re-derived calls from the RT-PCR reads in MiXCR, one entry per CDR3 protein. The profile shows about 700,000 distinct CDR3 sequences, 14% of them singletons. Sequencing was performed on PBMCs from blood, taken less than 15 days before vaccination. These receptor sequences come from a man aged 45-65 years who received an inactivated influenza vaccine. Both conserved end residues are part of each CDR3. Each record gives: J gene, V gene, clone size, CDR3 protein. The size field is filled for only some rows; it gives once, few, many or a size class.

j_gene: TRBJ2-3
v_gene: TRBV3-1
abundance: NA
CDR3aa: CASSRDYPGTQYF

j_gene: TRBJ1-6
v_gene: TRBV7-2
abundance: NA
CDR3aa: CASSWDRASPLHF

j_gene: TRBJ2-3
v_gene: TRBV2
abundance: few
CDR3aa: CASSEGQGGVTDTQYF

j_gene: TRBJ2-5
v_gene: TRBV5-1
abundance: few
CDR3aa: CASRQGGSETQYF

j_gene: TRBJ2-3
v_gene: TRBV28
abundance: many
CDR3aa: CASSSLEVSGSTDTQYF

j_gene: TRBJ2-1
v_gene: TRBV20-1
abundance: few
CDR3aa: CSARGLGGRFYNEQFF

j_gene: TRBJ1-1
v_gene: TRBV7-9
abundance: NA
CDR3aa: CASSLAGGHTEAFF

j_gene: TRBJ2-7
v_gene: TRBV27
abundance: NA
CDR3aa: CASGVRSSGYEQYF

j_gene: TRBJ2-7
v_gene: TRBV9
abundance: few
CDR3aa: CASSSAGTGYEQYF

j_gene: TRBJ2-1
v_gene: TRBV7-9
abundance: few
CDR3aa: CASSPRDSQFF

j_gene: TRBJ2-7
v_gene: TRBV27
abundance: NA
CDR3aa: CASSNLAGVTLYEQYF

j_gene: TRBJ2-7
v_gene: TRBV12-3/TRBV12-4
abundance: few
CDR3aa: CASSSSGGLSYEQYF

j_gene: TRBJ2-3
v_gene: TRBV7-2
abundance: NA
CDR3aa: CASSPEIAQYF

j_gene: TRBJ1-5
v_gene: TRBV2
abundance: NA
CDR3aa: CASSDRGVNQPQHF

j_gene: TRBJ2-1
v_gene: TRBV5-1
abundance: few
CDR3aa: CASSPDSGAYNEQFF

j_gene: TRBJ2-6
v_gene: TRBV3-1
abundance: NA
CDR3aa: CASRPGPSGANVLTF

j_gene: TRBJ1-1
v_gene: TRBV12-5
abundance: NA
CDR3aa: CASGTGTGEAFF

j_gene: TRBJ1-4
v_gene: TRBV2
abundance: NA
CDR3aa: CASSEQTYNEKLFF

j_gene: TRBJ2-3
v_gene: TRBV12-3/TRBV12-4
abundance: many
CDR3aa: CASRALTGRGTDTQYF

j_gene: TRBJ2-5
v_gene: TRBV28
abundance: NA
CDR3aa: CASRTGQGAVETQYF

j_gene: TRBJ2-1
v_gene: TRBV18
abundance: NA
CDR3aa: CASSPPRSGSSDEQFF

j_gene: TRBJ1-1
v_gene: TRBV30
abundance: few
CDR3aa: CAFGRGLYTEAFF

j_gene: TRBJ2-7
v_gene: TRBV13
abundance: many
CDR3aa: CASSLRTGKGEQYF

j_gene: TRBJ2-3
v_gene: TRBV5-1
abundance: NA
CDR3aa: CASTGTGRGTDTQYF

j_gene: TRBJ2-1
v_gene: TRBV18
abundance: few
CDR3aa: CASSPTRQGNEQFF

j_gene: TRBJ2-7
v_gene: TRBV2
abundance: NA
CDR3aa: CASSQSQGPYEQYF

j_gene: TRBJ2-1
v_gene: TRBV27
abundance: many
CDR3aa: CASSRDSTYNEQFF

j_gene: TRBJ2-5
v_gene: TRBV28
abundance: many
CDR3aa: CASRPPHEGETQYF

j_gene: TRBJ2-7
v_gene: TRBV4-2
abundance: many
CDR3aa: CASSQVKRQGANEQYF

j_gene: TRBJ2-4
v_gene: TRBV20-1
abundance: NA
CDR3aa: CSAEPRTHRNIQYF

j_gene: TRBJ2-6
v_gene: TRBV20-1
abundance: NA
CDR3aa: CSARDLGEANVLTF

j_gene: TRBJ1-1
v_gene: TRBV20-1
abundance: NA
CDR3aa: CSARRNRGTEAFF

j_gene: TRBJ1-2
v_gene: TRBV7-9
abundance: NA
CDR3aa: CASRRAGEGYTF

j_gene: TRBJ2-2
v_gene: TRBV12-3/TRBV12-4
abundance: NA
CDR3aa: CASSKMVTGELFF

j_gene: TRBJ2-1
v_gene: TRBV5-1
abundance: many
CDR3aa: CASSLRPPDVGNEQFF

j_gene: TRBJ2-1
v_gene: TRBV5-1
abundance: few
CDR3aa: CASSRSTDYEQFF